Below, 26 T cell receptor beta chains from the same sample are listed, as sequenced in a study of molecular identifiers for immune sequencing clone quantification. A single record per CDR3 protein comes from TCRdb applying MiXCR to the PCR reads. In the table there are 250,000 to 400,000 distinct CDR3 sequences, about a fifth of which are singletons. The sample taken for sequencing was naive CD8+ T cells from blood, with Jurkat cell RNA spiked in. The subset denotes: FACS-sorted CD8+CD4-CCR7+CD45RA+ naive T cells. Source of these receptors: a human donor in good health. Some libraries in this study had Jurkat cell RNA spiked in.

This clonotype was seen more than once but under ten times. The rearrangement links TRBV30 to TRBJ2-5, with TRBD2 identical over 9 bases. The trim removed 3 bases at V and 1 base at J, leaving 18 bases unmatched. Germline CDR1 reads GTSNPN; CDR2 reads SVGIG (reference sequence). CDR3 length: 19 amino acids. The CDR3 coding sequence is TGTGCCTGGAGCCCAGACCCCCCGGGACTAGCACAGGTCCAAGAGACCCAGTACTTC. As protein: CAWSPDPPGLAQVQETQYF.

The chain's CDR3 is CASSQLRQGNEQFF. The CDR3, as DNA: TGCGCCAGCAGCCAACTTCGGCAGGGCAATGAGCAGTTCTTC. The chain employs TRBV4-1 and TRBJ2-1; perhaps TRBD1 as D (5 bases). The CDR3 sequence is 14 residues long. CDR1 is MGHRA, CDR2 YSYEKL, per germline. Deletions cut 2 bases from V and 6 bases from J, with 11 bases between.

This clonotype was counted many times. The rearrangement joins TRBV7-2 to TRBJ2-7; 12 nucleotides line up with TRBD2. Germline V lookup: CDR1 SGHTA, CDR2 FQGNSA. V was pared by 1 base and J by 3 bases, with 4 bases of the junction left unmatched. This CDR3 region has 16 residues. The CDR3 DNA is TGTGCCAGCAGCTTAGGACTAGCGGGAGACAACTACGAGCAGTACTTC. It yields the protein CASSLGLAGDNYEQYF.

Ten or more counts support this clonotype. The chain combines TRBV19 with TRBJ1-5; D possibly corresponds to TRBD1 (5 bases). V was shortened by 1 base and J by 4 bases, with 8 bases between the two germline ends. Germline V CDR1 and CDR2: LNHDA, SQIVND (reference sequence). This CDR3 has 14 amino acids. The CDR3 is CASSIAGPNQPQHF. The DNA of the CDR3 is TGTGCCAGTAGTATAGCGGGACCGAATCAGCCCCAGCATTTT.

With regard to this clonotype: A much larger clone differs by one base, so this may be a read error. This rearrangement joins TRBV11-2 to TRBJ2-3; D gene unclear. The CDR3 totals 15 residues. The germline gives CDR1 SGHAT, CDR2 FQNNGV. The CDR3 region is CASSLVGPVADTRYF. As DNA, the CDR3 is TGTGCCAGCAGCTTAGTAGGTCCGGTTGCAGATACGCGGTATTTT.

This chain uses TRBV30 with TRBJ2-3; D call uncertain. The CDR3 sequence is 11 residues long. Trimming removed 4 bases at V and 2 bases at J, with 4 bases between. The germline CDR1 and CDR2 sequences are GTSNPN and SVGIG (reference sequence). DNA for the CDR3: TGTGCCTGGAAGGTCACAGATACGCAGTATTTT. Its translation: CAWKVTDTQYF. The full variable domain, completed using reference TRBV30 and TRBJ2-3, is SQTIHQWPATLVQPVGSPLSLECTVEGTSNPNLYWYRQAAGRGLQLLFYSVGIGQISSEVPQNLSASRPQDRQFILSSKKLLLSDSGFYLCAWKVTDTQYFGPGTRLTVL.

The table lists this clonotype with many counts. This sequence joins TRBV28 and TRBJ1-1; no clear D. Trimming took 1 base from V and 0 from J, leaving 6 bases between them. Looked up from germline, CDR1 is MDHEN and CDR2 is SYDVKM. This CDR3 contains 14 residues. For the CDR3, the DNA is TGTGCCAGCAGTTTATATCAGCTGAACACTGAAGCTTTCTTT. This translates into CASSLYQLNTEAFF.

This clonotype has a handful of counts. The chain is built from TRBV29-1 and TRBJ2-7; 8 bases line up with TRBD1. Germline CDR1 and CDR2: SQVTM and ANQGSEA. After removal of 4 bases from V and 0 bases from J, the junction contained 8 bases not matched to a gene. This CDR3 region has 15 residues. The CDR3 reads CSVGGQDTSSYEQYF. The CDR3 DNA sequence: TGCAGCGTTGGGGGACAGGATACGAGCTCCTACGAGCAGTACTTC.

This clonotype was detected many times. V and J are TRBV24-1 and TRBJ2-1, with 9 bases that match TRBD1. Germline assignment: CDR1 KGHDR and CDR2 SFDVKD. J gave up 8 bases and V 4 bases, and 2 bases lay outside the gene matches. The CDR3 covers 13 residues. The chain's CDR3 is CATSDWDRDEQFF. The CDR3 region has the DNA TGTGCCACCAGTGACTGGGACAGGGATGAGCAGTTCTTC.

This clonotype was recorded many times. J is TRBJ1-1 and V is TRBV2, with a tentative D call TRBD1 (6 bases). This CDR3 spans 17 amino acids. Germline V gene lookup returns CDR1 SNHLY and CDR2 FYNNEI. V was cut by 2 bases and J by 6 bases, with 22 bases left in between. The CDR3 DNA reads TGTGCCAGCAGTGAAATAGGGGGGGCAGGGGAACGGTCTGAAGCTTTCTTT. This gives the protein CASSEIGGAGERSEAFF.

As regards this clonotype: This sequence may be a read error, since a much larger clone differs from it by one base. V gene TRBV29-1 combines with J gene TRBJ2-2; 9 bases agree with TRBD1. The CDR3 is 15 residues long. The germline gives CDR1 SQVTM, CDR2 ANQGSEA. DNA of the CDR3: TGCGGCGTCTTGGGGTGGACAGGGGACACCGGGGAGCTGTTTTTT. As protein: CGVLGWTGDTGELFF.

This clonotype was seen repeatedly, ten times or more. The chain employs TRBV2 and TRBJ2-4; D unclear. This CDR3 is built from 14 residues. In germline, CDR1 is SNHLY, CDR2 FYNNEI. Trimming shortened V by 3 bases and J by 6 bases, and 12 bases separated the two germline ends. Written as DNA, the CDR3 is TGTGCCAGCAGTGATGAGATCCTAACAAACATTCAGTACTTC. Its translation: CASSDEILTNIQYF.

This clonotype has a count of ten or more. The rearrangement links TRBV5-6 to TRBJ2-7, with 8 bases fitting TRBD2. Germline assignment: CDR1 SGHDT and CDR2 YYEEEE. V lost 0 bases, J lost 3 bases, and 11 bases stayed unmatched. The CDR3 covers 17 residues. CDR3 residues: CASSLGPAGTSRYEQYF. The CDR3 DNA sequence: TGTGCCAGCAGCTTGGGGCCCGCCGGGACTAGTCGCTACGAGCAGTACTTC.

Comments on this clonotype: A much larger clone is a single base away; this may be a read error. This chain connects TRBV28 to TRBJ2-5; 10 nucleotides line up with TRBD2. This CDR3 has 16 residues. Germline loops: CDR1 MDHEN, CDR2 SYDVKM. The CDR3 DNA follows: TGTGCCTGCAGTTTATCCCTAGCGGGAGTCCAAGAGACCCAGTACTTC. Protein sequence: CACSLSLAGVQETQYF. Looking up the rest from reference TRBV28 and TRBJ2-5 gives the full variable domain: DVKVTQSSRYLVKRTGEKVFLECVQDMDHENMFWYRQDPGLGLRLIYFSYDVKMKEKGDIPEGYSVSREKKERFSLILESASTNQTSMYLCACSLSLAGVQETQYFGPGTRLLVL.

Regarding this clonotype: A much larger clone lies a single base off, so this may be a read error. This chain connects TRBV12-3 or TRBV12-4 to TRBJ1-4; tentatively, D is TRBD1 (5 bases). The CDR3 runs 17 residues. V was clipped by 2 bases and J by 11 bases, with 24 bases between them. The CDR3 sequence is CASSLSGAGPSSEKLFF. The CDR3, as DNA: TGTGCCAGCAGTTTAAGCGGGGCAGGCCCTTCGAGTGAGAAACTGTTTTTT.

As to this clonotype: A read error may explain this, as a much larger clone is one base away. This chain uses TRBV4-1 with TRBJ2-3; D ambiguous. V was shortened by 4 bases and J by 7 bases, with 15 bases between the two germline ends. Germline values: CDR1 MGHRA, CDR2 YSYEKL. This CDR3 region has 14 residues. CDR3 DNA sequence: TGCGCCAGCAGCCGAGATAAGACCGTGAATACGCAGTATTTT. It encodes CASSRDKTVNTQYF.

This clonotype came up many times. The chain employs TRBV6-5 and TRBJ2-7; D gene uncertain. V was clipped by 4 bases and J by 4 bases, with 17 bases between them. CDR1 is MNHEY and CDR2 is SVGAGI in the germline V gene. The CDR3 loop spans 15 amino acids. The CDR3 region has the DNA TGTGCCAGCAGTTTAACTCAGGCCCAATTGTACGAGCAGTACTTC. Protein sequence: CASSLTQAQLYEQYF.

In its sample, this clonotype was seen many times. The V gene is TRBV27, the J gene TRBJ2-7; 9 bases are a match to TRBD1. V lost 5 bases to trimming and J lost 4 bases; unmatched junction nucleotides: 9. Germline V CDR1 and CDR2: MNHEY, SMNVEV (reference sequence). This CDR3 is built from 15 residues. DNA of the CDR3: TGTGCCAGCAGTGTAAAAGGACAGGGGTCATACGAGCAGTACTTC. Translated, it gives CASSVKGQGSYEQYF.

The gene calls are TRBV12-3 or TRBV12-4 and TRBJ2-5, with D unresolved. CDR3 size: 16 residues. V shed 0 bases and J shed 5 bases, with 16 bases lying between them. The CDR3 bases are TGTGCCAGCAGTTTAGCGTTGGCGACAACCCACGAGACCCAGTACTTC. It codes for CASSLALATTHETQYF.

This clonotype was counted at least ten times. This chain joins TRBV7-8 and TRBJ1-1; no firm D call. CDR3 length: 13 residues. V was clipped by 7 bases and J by 6 bases, with 15 bases between them. Germline V gene sequence: CDR1 SGHVS, CDR2 FQNEAQ. The CDR3 loop reads CASTGEYAAEAFF. The CDR3 DNA follows: TGTGCCAGCACCGGGGAGTATGCAGCTGAAGCTTTCTTT.

This clonotype was observed many times. The chain carries TRBV7-9 and TRBJ1-2; D remains unclear. From germline, CDR1 is SEHNR and CDR2 FQNEAQ (reference sequence). Trimming removed 5 bases from V and 2 bases from J, with 3 bases in between. The CDR3 has 11 amino acids. As DNA, the CDR3 is TGTGCCAGCAGCATCAACTATGGCTACACCTTC. Translating gives CASSINYGYTF. The whole variable domain, filled in from reference TRBV7-9 and TRBJ1-2, reads DTGVSQNPRHKITKRGQNVTFRCDPISEHNRLYWYRQTLGQGPEFLTYFQNEAQLEKSRLLSDRFSAERPKGSFSTLEIQRTEQGDSAMYLCASSINYGYTFGSGTRLTVV.

This clonotype appeared many times. The chain combines TRBV5-1 with TRBJ2-1; D possibly uses TRBD1 or TRBD2 (5 bases each). The CDR3 has 15 amino acids. The V gene's germline CDR1 is SGHRS and CDR2 YFSETQ. The germline V and J ends were trimmed by 4 bases and 3 bases, with 14 bases remaining between them. Here the CDR3 reads CASSGRGAGYNEQFF. CDR3 nucleotide sequence: TGCGCCAGCAGCGGCCGGGGCGCTGGCTACAATGAGCAGTTCTTC.

Ten or more counts support this clonotype. The chain uses TRBV4-2 and TRBJ2-7, with D possibly being TRBD2 (6 bases). CDR3 length: 16 residues. V lost 0 bases, J lost 6 bases, and 18 bases lay in between. The germline gives CDR1 LGHNA, CDR2 YNFKEQ. CDR3 nucleotide sequence: TGTGCCAGCAGCCAAGATTCCGGGGGTTATGGGGGCGAGCAGTACTTC. It encodes CASSQDSGGYGGEQYF.

This clonotype was detected ten times or more. This CDR3 reads CASSLLRTVNTEAFF. The CDR3 nucleotides read TGTGCCAGCAGTCTCCTCCGGACAGTGAACACTGAAGCTTTCTTT. V usage is TRBV27 and J usage is TRBJ1-1; a weak D match, TRBD1 (6 bases). This CDR3 is 15 amino acids long. Trimming took off 5 bases at V and 0 bases at J, with 13 bases between the two ends. Per the germline V gene, CDR1 is MNHEY and CDR2 is SMNVEV (reference sequence).

At least ten counts were recorded for this clonotype. The CDR3 sequence is CSVEWNSPYEETQYF. CDR3 bases: TGCAGCGTTGAATGGAATTCCCCCTACGAAGAGACCCAGTACTTC. This chain uses TRBV29-1 with TRBJ2-5; D unresolved. The CDR3 runs 15 residues. Trimming pared 2 bases from V and 3 bases from J, leaving 16 bases between. From germline, CDR1 is SQVTM and CDR2 ANQGSEA.

This clonotype was picked up many times. The chain carries TRBV29-1 and TRBJ1-2; D perhaps matches TRBD1 (6 bases). The CDR3 sequence is 14 residues long. The V and J ends lost 4 bases and 5 bases respectively, with 17 bases between them. CDR1 SQVTM and CDR2 ANQGSEA come from the germline V gene. The CDR3 nucleotides are TGCAGCGTTGTCGCAGGGGATTTACCTTATGGCTACACCTTC. It yields the protein CSVVAGDLPYGYTF. The full variable domain, in which reference TRBV29-1 and TRBJ1-2 provide the parts outside the CDR3, is SAVISQKPSRDICQRGTSLTIQCQVDSQVTMMFWYRQQPGQSLTLIATANQGSEATYESGFVIDKFPISRPNLTFSTLTVSNMSPEDSSIYLCSVVAGDLPYGYTFGSGTRLTVV.